One sample yielded the 18 T cell receptor beta chains listed below, sequenced in a study of cytomegalovirus exposure and HLA in healthy donors. The assay was immunoSEQ multiplex PCR, and TCRdb's table has in-frame clones only and misses some. Found here are 55,000 to 80,000 clones, over 90% of them singletons; the top ten hold 6.5% to 9%. The sequenced material came from PBMCs. The receptors were sampled from a woman between 18 and 30 years old in good health and CMV-seropositive.

V is TRBV5-4 and J is TRBJ2-5, with D maybe TRBD1 (5 bases). Germline values: CDR1 SGHNT, CDR2 YYREEE (reference sequence). Trimming removed 4 bases from V and 1 base from J, with 11 bases in between. This CDR3 is 14 amino acids long. This CDR3 reads CASSRGHFQETQYF. CDR3 DNA: TGTGCCAGCAGCCGTGGACACTTCCAAGAGACCCAGTACTTC. Variable domain in full (rest from reference TRBV5-4 and TRBJ2-5): ETGVTQSPTHLIKTRGQQVTLRCSSQSGHNTVSWYQQALGQGPQFIFQYYREEENGRGNFPPRFSGLQFPNYSSELNVNALELDDSALYLCASSRGHFQETQYFGPGTRLLVL.

The gene calls are TRBV6-5 and TRBJ2-7; 7 nucleotides match TRBD1. CDR1 is MNHEY, CDR2 SVGAGI, per germline. The CDR3 runs to 13 residues. After removal of 3 bases from V and 4 bases from J, the junction contained 3 bases not matched to a gene. CDR3 in DNA: TGTGCCAGCAGTTATAACAGGGGTTACGAGCAGTACTTC. Amino acids: CASSYNRGYEQYF.

V usage is TRBV28 and J usage is TRBJ1-1; D call uncertain. The CDR3 is made up of 16 amino acids. Trimming took off 1 base at V and 0 bases at J, with 12 bases between the two ends. The germline V gene encodes CDR1 MDHEN and CDR2 SYDVKM. The CDR3 sequence: CASSLLAGNMNTEAFF. In DNA, the CDR3 is TGTGCCAGCAGTTTATTGGCGGGGAACATGAACACTGAAGCTTTCTTT. The full variable domain, with the rest looked up from reference TRBV28 and TRBJ1-1, is DVKVTQSSRYLVKRTGEKVFLECVQDMDHENMFWYRQDPGLGLRLIYFSYDVKMKEKGDIPEGYSVSREKKERFSLILESASTNQTSMYLCASSLLAGNMNTEAFFGQGTRLTVV.

The chain carries TRBV7-2 and TRBJ2-5; 7 nucleotides agree with TRBD2. This CDR3 has 14 residues. CDR1 and CDR2 (germline): SGHTA, FQGNSA. After removal of 2 bases from V and 5 bases from J, the junction contained 5 bases not matched to a gene. The CDR3 nucleotides are TGTGCCAGCAGCTTATTTGGCGGGGGTGAGACCCAGTACTTC. Translated, it gives CASSLFGGGETQYF.

The gene calls are TRBV6-5 and TRBJ1-6; the D is unclear. In germline, CDR1 is MNHEY, CDR2 SVGAGI. This CDR3 has 14 amino acids. Trimming took off 0 bases at V and 8 bases at J, with 8 bases between the two ends. The CDR3 loop reads CASSYSPFDSPLHF. The CDR3 DNA is TGTGCCAGCAGTTACTCTCCCTTCGATTCACCCCTCCACTTT.

The V gene is TRBV6-5, the J gene TRBJ2-5; D ambiguous. From germline, CDR1 is MNHEY and CDR2 SVGAGI. This CDR3 has 11 residues. Trimming removed 6 bases at V and 4 bases at J, with 6 bases between. Here the CDR3 reads CASSHRETQYF. The CDR3 coding sequence is TGTGCCAGCAGCCACAGAGAGACCCAGTACTTC.

About this clone: At one end, the junction sequence differs from germline, possibly due to a read error. The V gene is TRBV27, the J gene TRBJ1-2, with D possibly TRBD1 on 6 matching bases. The length of the CDR3 is 11 residues. Germline V gene data show CDR1 as MNHEY and CDR2 as SMNVEV (reference sequence). CDR3 sequence: CPKGGWYGYTF. CDR3 coding DNA: TGCCCCAAGGGGGGGTGGTATGGCTACACCTTC.

The rearrangement uses TRBV4-3 and TRBJ1-4, with TRBD1 as a possible D gene (5 bases). Trimming took off 0 bases at V and 12 bases at J, with 14 bases between the two ends. The germline gives CDR1 LGHNA, CDR2 YSLEER. The CDR3 consists of 14 residues. The DNA for the CDR3 is TGCGCCAGCAGCCAAGAATGGCGGGCGGGGGAACTGTTTTTT. Translating gives CASSQEWRAGELFF.

This rearrangement joins TRBV28 to TRBJ2-3, with D uncertain. Germline-derived CDR1 and CDR2 are MDHEN and SYDVKM. Deletions cut 2 bases from V and 0 bases from J, with 9 bases between. The CDR3 loop spans 15 amino acids. In DNA form, the CDR3 reads TGTGCCAGCAGTTTACGCGATACTAGCACAGATACGCAGTATTTT. This sequence encodes CASSLRDTSTDTQYF.

The chain employs TRBV7-9 and TRBJ1-2; 8 nucleotides line up with TRBD1. The germline V gene encodes CDR1 SEHNR and CDR2 FQNEAQ (reference sequence). V shed 6 bases and J 6 bases; nucleotides not matched to a gene: 6. The CDR3 is 13 residues long. The CDR3 nucleotides read TGTGCCAGCAGTTCTGACAGGGGACATGGCTACACCTTC. Amino acids: CASSSDRGHGYTF.

The V gene is TRBV2, the J gene TRBJ2-1; 12 bases are shared with TRBD2. Germline trimming cut 6 bases from V and 7 bases from J; bases unmatched to any gene: 7. The CDR3 consists of 15 residues. Germline V gene data show CDR1 as SNHLY and CDR2 as FYNNEI. CDR3 coding DNA: TGTGCCAGCAGGGGTAGGACTAGCGGGAATAATGAGCAGTTCTTC. Its translation: CASRGRTSGNNEQFF.

V usage is TRBV28 and J usage is TRBJ2-7, with D maybe TRBD2 (5 bases). V lost 2 bases to trimming and J lost 0 bases, with 5 bases between them. Looked up from germline, CDR1 is MDHEN and CDR2 is SYDVKM. CDR3 size: 13 residues. CDR3 sequence: CASSLGSSYEQYF. The CDR3 DNA reads as TGTGCCAGCAGTTTAGGGAGCTCCTACGAGCAGTACTTC.

The V and J genes are TRBV15 and TRBJ1-4; D unresolved. Germline CDR1 reads LNHNV; CDR2 reads YYDKDF (reference sequence). This CDR3 has 14 amino acids. V dropped 1 base and J dropped 8 bases, with 11 bases sitting between them. The DNA of the CDR3 is TGTGCCACCAGCAGAGGAAGAGATCGGGAAAAACTGTTTTTT. Amino acid sequence: CATSRGRDREKLFF.

The chain is built from TRBV6-4 and TRBJ2-3; 8 positions agree with TRBD1. The CDR3 has 16 residues. The junction had 12 bases not matched to a gene; V was cut back by 5 bases and J by 5 bases. Germline loops: CDR1 MRHNA, CDR2 SNTAGT. This CDR3 reads CASSPKTGTGGDTQYF. In nucleotides, the CDR3 is TGTGCCAGCAGTCCAAAGACAGGGACAGGAGGAGATACGCAGTATTTT.

The V and J genes are TRBV19 and TRBJ2-1; D is perhaps TRBD2 (6 bases). The CDR3 is made up of 16 amino acids. V gave up 1 base and J gave up 3 bases, with 13 bases separating them. Germline lookup yields CDR1 LNHDA and CDR2 SQIVND (reference sequence). The chain's CDR3 is CASSIGGKGLYNEQFF. The DNA for the CDR3 is TGTGCCAGTAGTATAGGCGGGAAGGGGCTCTACAATGAGCAGTTCTTC.

This chain uses TRBV27 with TRBJ2-4; 13 bases align to TRBD2. Trimming removed 1 base from V and 2 bases from J; junction bases left unmatched: 14. The CDR3 totals 21 residues. Germline CDR1 is MNHEY and CDR2 is SMNVEV (reference sequence). CDR3 in DNA: TGTGCCAGCAGTTTATGTGAGCCAACTAGCGGGGGGGCCGAAACCAAAAACATTCAGTACTTC. This encodes CASSLCEPTSGGAETKNIQYF.

The chain combines TRBV6-1 with TRBJ2-5; maybe TRBD2 (6 bases). The V end was cut by 6 bases, the J end by 4 bases, with 15 bases between. This CDR3 comprises 14 residues. Germline-derived CDR1 and CDR2 are MNHNS and SASEGT. This chain's CDR3 is CASSSKGRGETQYF. The DNA of the CDR3 is TGTGCCAGCAGCTCTAAGGGGCGGGGAGAGACCCAGTACTTC.

V usage is TRBV28 and J usage is TRBJ2-3; D is unresolved. This CDR3 spans 13 amino acids. V shed 8 bases and J shed 4 bases, with 13 bases lying between them. CDR1 is MDHEN and CDR2 is SYDVKM in the germline V gene. CDR3 in amino acids: CASRVSTPDTQYF. The CDR3 coding sequence is TGTGCCAGCCGGGTGTCGACTCCAGATACGCAGTATTTT.